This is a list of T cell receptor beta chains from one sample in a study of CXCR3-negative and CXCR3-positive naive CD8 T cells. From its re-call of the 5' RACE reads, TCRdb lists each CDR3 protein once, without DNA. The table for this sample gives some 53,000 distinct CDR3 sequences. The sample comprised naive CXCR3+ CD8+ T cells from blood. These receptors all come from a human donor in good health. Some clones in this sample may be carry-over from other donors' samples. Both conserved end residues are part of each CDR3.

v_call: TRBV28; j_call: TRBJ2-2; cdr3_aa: CASRAWTANTGELFF
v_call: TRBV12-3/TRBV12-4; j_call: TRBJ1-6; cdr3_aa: CASSGFQGRSDSPLHF
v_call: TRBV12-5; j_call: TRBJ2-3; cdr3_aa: CASGLDTSGGRTDTQYF
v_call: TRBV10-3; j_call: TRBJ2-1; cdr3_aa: CAIRIETDSYEQYF
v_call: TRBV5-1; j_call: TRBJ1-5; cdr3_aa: CASSYDPTGQPQHF
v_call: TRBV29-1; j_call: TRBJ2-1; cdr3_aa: CSAGTSGGYNEQFF
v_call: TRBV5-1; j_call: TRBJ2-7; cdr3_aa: CASSLHQDSSYEQYF
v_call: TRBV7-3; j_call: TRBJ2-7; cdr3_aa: CASKTGSSSYEQYF
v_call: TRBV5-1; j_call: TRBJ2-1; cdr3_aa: CASSLARDREPYNEQFF
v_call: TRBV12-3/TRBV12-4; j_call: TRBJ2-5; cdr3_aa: CASSFGVSLGEGRQETQYF
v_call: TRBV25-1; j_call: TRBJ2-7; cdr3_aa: CASSDLRRGEQYF
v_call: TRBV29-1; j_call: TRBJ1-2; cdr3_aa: CSGGPLGSIGYTF